This T cell receptor beta chain derives from a study of control samples from healthy donors and cancer patients. The germline V and J ends were trimmed by 4 bases and 2 bases, with 23 bases remaining between them. The CDR3 contains 18 residues. The germline V gene has CDR1 LGHDT and CDR2 YNNKEL (reference sequence). Using immunoSEQ multiplex PCR, the repertoire was profiled, and TCRdb retains in-frame clones only, with some absent. The table includes roughly 120,000 clones, over 90% detected once. What was sequenced was blood. This sequence was found in a young man in good health. J is TRBJ2-5 and V is TRBV3-1 (or the pseudogene TRBV3-2); weak D call: TRBD2 (6 bases). The CDR3 DNA is TGTGCCAGCAGCCGGAGACGGGGGAGAGGTGCTCCGCAAGAGACCCAGTACTTC. It is translated as CASSRRRGRGAPQETQYF.